The source of this T cell receptor (beta chain) is a study of beta chain features in type 1 diabetes. Overall study results and limits: Sequencing the cDNA could make cells with high TCR expression show up more than they should.

This clone was counted a few times. Its antigen is as yet unknown. Since all of the isolated RNA was reverse transcribed, expressed TCRB transcripts were what got sequenced. Only in-frame clones appear in the TCRdb table, and some are missing; sequencing was by immunoSEQ multiplex PCR. This table holds a few hundred thousand clones, approximately 16% found once. Each of the sorted populations had a purity greater than 95%. Germline CDR1 reads LNHDA; CDR2 reads SQIVND (reference sequence). Trimming at V came to 6 bases and at J to 6 bases, leaving 8 bases not matched to a gene. The CDR3 runs 14 residues.

The chain carries TRBV19 and TRBJ2-1; 7 bases match TRBD1. The clonotype was recovered from a woman between 18 and 29 years old in good health. The sequenced material came from naive CD4+ T cells from blood. This CDR3 reads CASRRQGRLNEQFF. Here the CDR3 DNA reads TGTGCCAGTAGGAGACAGGGACGTCTCAATGAGCAGTTCTTC.